This T cell receptor beta chain was documented in a study of response to subunit inactivated influenza vaccine. TCRdb re-analysed the RT-PCR reads in MiXCR, keeping a single row per CDR3 protein. The sample gives more than 550,000 distinct CDR3 sequences, around 11% of which show up once; more than 9.5% is in the top ten. These same data were also listed under a study on T cells expressing NK-cell markers. From that second work: In generating TCR beta cDNA, 5'RACE template switching with UMIs was used.

This TCR came from a man aged 50 or older who received an inactivated influenza vaccine. The source material was PBMCs from blood, sampled on the day of vaccination.

The CDR3 nucleotides are TGTGCCATCAGTGAGTCTTCCTCGGGGGGGCCCGGGAGAGATACGCAGTATTTT. It yields the protein CAISESSSGGPGRDTQYF. The rearrangement links TRBV10-3 to TRBJ2-3, with 8 bases aligning to TRBD2. Germline-derived CDR1 and CDR2 are ENHRY and SYGVKD. The CDR3 contains 18 residues. V gave up 0 bases and J gave up 5 bases; unmatched junction bases: 13.